These 20 T cell receptor beta chains share one sample of origin, sequenced in a study of T cells in Graves' hyperthyroidism and ophthalmopathy. Amplified regions were TCR beta CDR3 sequences from RNA transcripts. HTBI primers were used for first-round RT-PCR of the TCR CDR3. TCRdb redid the calling of the multiplex PCR reads with MiXCR, one entry per CDR3 protein. The sample includes some 210,000 distinct CDR3 sequences, 15% to 20% seen only once; the top ten take around 50%. The material sequenced was blood. These receptors came from a man aged 45-65 years with Graves' hyperthyroidism.

In this sample, this clonotype turned up a few times. The chain recombines TRBV20-1 with TRBJ2-1; D uncertain. The CDR3 extends over 12 amino acids. The V end was cut by 6 bases, the J end by 4 bases, with 10 bases between. Germline CDR1 and CDR2: DFQATT and SNEGSKA (reference sequence). This CDR3 reads CSAPPQYNEQFF. CDR3 nucleotide sequence: TGCAGTGCCCCACCTCAATACAATGAGCAGTTCTTC.

This clonotype has at least ten counts. The V and J genes are TRBV11-3 and TRBJ1-5; D is uncertain. CDR3 length: 13 residues. Germline V lookup: CDR1 SGHNT, CDR2 YENEEA. V was pared by 1 base and J by 9 bases, with 10 bases between. This chain's CDR3 is CASSLVEQAPQHF. The CDR3 nucleotides are TGTGCCAGCAGCTTAGTCGAGCAGGCGCCCCAGCATTTT.

This clonotype was seen a few times. V is TRBV30 and J is TRBJ2-2; D tentatively reads TRBD1 or TRBD2 (6 bases each). The V end lost 5 bases, the J end lost 6 bases, and 13 bases lay between the germline ends. Per the germline V gene, CDR1 is GTSNPN and CDR2 is SVGIG (reference sequence). The CDR3 length is 13 residues. This CDR3 is CAWSRGGPGELFF. The CDR3 nucleotides are TGTGCCTGGTCCCGAGGGGGGCCCGGGGAGCTGTTTTTT.

This clonotype was seen a handful of times. The J gene is TRBJ2-7, the V gene TRBV5-8, with D perhaps TRBD1 (6 bases). Trimming took 2 bases from V and 5 from J, leaving 11 bases between them. Germline loops: CDR1 SGHTS, CDR2 YDEGEE. CDR3 length: 13 residues. The chain's CDR3 is CASSFYRDHEQYF. CDR3 bases: TGTGCCAGCAGCTTTTACAGGGACCACGAGCAGTACTTC.

The CDR3 nucleotides are TGTGCCAGCAGCTTAGCGAGGACAGGGGTACGGGAGACCCAGTACTTC. This sequence encodes CASSLARTGVRETQYF. The genes are TRBV7-2 and TRBJ2-5; TRBD1 matches 9 bases. The V and J ends lost 0 bases and 5 bases, in that order; junction bases with no gene match: 7. The germline gives CDR1 SGHTA, CDR2 FQGNSA. The CDR3 spans 16 residues.

In this sample, this clonotype turned up many times. The rearrangement joins TRBV19 to TRBJ2-3; D uncertain. From germline, CDR1 is LNHDA and CDR2 SQIVND (reference sequence). Deletions cut 6 bases from V and 3 bases from J, with 10 bases between. This CDR3 region has 13 residues. DNA for the CDR3: TGTGCCAGTAGAGCGACATCTACAGATACGCAGTATTTT. Its protein is CASRATSTDTQYF.

The sample holds many counts of this clonotype. This chain uses TRBV11-2 with TRBJ2-7; the D gene is possibly TRBD2 (5 bases). Germline V lookup: CDR1 SGHAT, CDR2 FQNNGV. Trimming took 2 bases from V and 3 from J, leaving 17 bases between them. The CDR3 consists of 16 residues. The CDR3 region is CASSLTSGIRLYEQYF. The CDR3 DNA is TGTGCCAGCAGCTTAACGTCCGGGATTCGGCTCTACGAGCAGTACTTC.

The gene calls are TRBV6-4 and TRBJ2-1; TRBD2 agrees at 9 bases. Germline CDR1 reads MRHNA; CDR2 reads SNTAGT. The ends lost 3 bases at V and 8 bases at J; junction bases unmatched: 8. CDR3 length equals 15 residues. In DNA, the CDR3 is TGTGCCAGCAGTGAATCTAGCGGGGAAAACTATGAGCAGTTCTTC. This sequence encodes CASSESSGENYEQFF.

This clonotype was counted a few times. The chain uses TRBV6-2 or TRBV6-3 and TRBJ2-7; a weak D match, TRBD2 (5 bases). The CDR3 has 13 residues. Germline V lookup: CDR1 MNHEY, CDR2 SVGEGT. With 2 bases removed from V and 6 bases from J, the gap between germline ends came to 11 bases. CDR3 nucleotide sequence: TGTGCCAGCAGTTACGGGGAGCACACCGAGCAGTACTTC. It codes for CASSYGEHTEQYF.

This clonotype was observed many times. This rearrangement joins TRBV20-1 to TRBJ2-1; a weak D match, TRBD2 (7 bases). There are 17 residues in the CDR3. V was clipped by 2 bases and J by 7 bases, with 24 bases between them. Germline V CDR1 and CDR2: DFQATT, SNEGSKA (reference sequence). This CDR3 is CSARTASGPKGGNEQFF. The DNA of the CDR3 is TGCAGTGCTAGAACGGCTAGCGGTCCGAAAGGGGGTAATGAGCAGTTCTTC.

This clonotype was seen repeatedly, ten times or more. This sequence joins TRBV2 and TRBJ1-2, with 7 bases fitting TRBD1. V trimming: 5 bases; J trimming: 4 bases; junction bases outside the gene matches: 4. This CDR3 has 13 residues. The V gene's germline CDR1 is SNHLY and CDR2 FYNNEI. DNA of the CDR3: TGTGCCAGCAGTATTCAGGGGGGCTATGGCTACACCTTC. This codes for CASSIQGGYGYTF. The entire variable domain, with the rest obtained from reference TRBV2 and TRBJ1-2, is as follows: EPEVTQTPSHQVTQMGQEVILRCVPISNHLYFYWYRQILGQKVEFLVSFYNNEISEKSEIFDDQFSVERPDGSNFTLKIRSTKLEDSAMYFCASSIQGGYGYTFGSGTRLTVV.

This clonotype was counted ten times or more. The chain recombines TRBV5-1 with TRBJ2-2; possible D gene TRBD1, 5 bases. The V end lost 6 bases, the J end lost 7 bases, and 16 bases lay between the germline ends. CDR1 and CDR2 from the germline V gene are SGHRS and YFSETQ. The CDR3 spans 14 residues. The CDR3: CASTSGDQGGELFF. CDR3 sequence (DNA): TGCGCCAGCACCTCAGGCGACCAGGGCGGGGAGCTGTTTTTT.

This clonotype showed up many times. The J gene is TRBJ2-7, the V gene TRBV27, with 9 bases that match TRBD1. The ends lost 5 bases at V and 7 bases at J; junction bases unmatched: 9. The CDR3 length is 14 residues. CDR1 and CDR2 from the germline V gene are MNHEY and SMNVEV (reference sequence). In DNA, the CDR3 is TGTGCCAGCAGTCTCCGGGACAGGGTAGGGGAGCAGTACTTC. It encodes CASSLRDRVGEQYF.

This clonotype showed up just a few times. V usage is TRBV5-1 and J usage is TRBJ2-5, with D possibly TRBD1 on 6 matching bases. The V end was cut by 4 bases, the J end by 1 base, with 17 bases between. The V gene's germline CDR1 is SGHRS and CDR2 YFSETQ. This CDR3 contains 16 residues. In DNA form, the CDR3 reads TGCGCCAGCAGCCCCCCCAGGGTAGGGGGCCAAGAGACCCAGTACTTC. Its translation is CASSPPRVGGQETQYF.

This clonotype was counted between two and nine times. The chain employs TRBV7-2 and TRBJ1-5, with 7 nucleotides matching TRBD1. Trimming at V came to 2 bases and at J to 0 bases, leaving 4 bases not matched to a gene. Per germline, CDR1 SGHTA and CDR2 FQGNSA. The CDR3 has 16 amino acids. The chain's CDR3 is CASSLYGTDSNQPQHF. The CDR3 coding sequence is TGTGCCAGCAGCTTATATGGGACAGATAGCAATCAGCCCCAGCATTTT.

In its sample, this clonotype was seen many times. V usage is TRBV28 and J usage is TRBJ1-2, with D perhaps TRBD1 (5 bases). The germline gives CDR1 MDHEN, CDR2 SYDVKM. This CDR3 has 15 residues. Deletions cut 4 bases from V and 3 bases from J, with 15 bases between. CDR3 DNA sequence: TGTGCCAGCAGTTACGGGGGTGTGAGGGACTATGGCTACACCTTC. It translates to CASSYGGVRDYGYTF.

This clonotype was seen at least ten times. This chain links TRBV2 with TRBJ1-5, with D possibly matching TRBD1 (5 bases). This CDR3 spans 13 amino acids. Germline V lookup: CDR1 SNHLY, CDR2 FYNNEI. V was trimmed by 8 bases and J by 4 bases, leaving 12 bases between them. Here the CDR3 reads CASADSQNQPQHF. As DNA, the CDR3 is TGTGCCAGCGCCGACAGCCAAAATCAGCCCCAGCATTTT.

This clonotype was detected ten times or more. V and J are TRBV11-2 and TRBJ2-3; 11 bases line up with TRBD2. Per germline, CDR1 SGHAT and CDR2 FQNNGV. This CDR3 comprises 16 residues. The V gene end was trimmed by 5 bases and the J gene end by 4 bases; junction bases not matched to a gene: 8. CDR3 DNA: TGTGCCAGCAGCGCCGGAGGGACTAGCGGAGCAGATACGCAGTATTTT. This gives the protein CASSAGGTSGADTQYF.

This clonotype was picked up many times. The CDR3 DNA follows: TGTGCCAGCAGCCAAGCGGGCACTGAAGCTTTCTTT. This encodes CASSQAGTEAFF. The V gene is TRBV3-1, the J gene TRBJ1-1; D remains unclear. The CDR3 runs to 12 residues. V shed 1 base and J shed 4 bases, with 4 bases lying between them. The germline V gene has CDR1 LGHDT and CDR2 YNNKEL (reference sequence).

This clonotype has ten or more counts. V and J are TRBV30 and TRBJ1-2, with 9 nucleotides matching TRBD1. Germline CDR1 GTSNPN, CDR2 SVGIG (reference sequence). This CDR3 has 12 amino acids. The J segment lost 10 bases and the V segment lost 2 bases, leaving 5 bases of the junction unmatched. The CDR3 nucleotides are TGTGCCTGGAGTCCGGGACAGGGACACTACACCTTC. Its protein product is CAWSPGQGHYTF. The full variable domain, rest sourced from reference TRBV30 and TRBJ1-2, is SQTIHQWPATLVQPVGSPLSLECTVEGTSNPNLYWYRQAAGRGLQLLFYSVGIGQISSEVPQNLSASRPQDRQFILSSKKLLLSDSGFYLCAWSPGQGHYTFGSGTRLTVV.